At least ten counts were recorded for the clone carrying this T cell receptor (beta chain). The antigen remains undetermined. Regarding time point: sample taken at primary tumor resection. TCRdb re-analysed the 5' RACE reads in MiXCR, keeping a single row per CDR3 protein. Of about 5,100 distinct CDR3 sequences detected, 7.5% to 10% appear once; the ten largest clones hold approximately 26%. The CDR3 is 15 amino acids. Germline-derived CDR1 and CDR2 are LGHNA and YSLEER. Trimming shortened V by 2 bases and J by 12 bases, and 20 bases separated the two germline ends. The sample comes from a study of spatial heterogeneity in lung cancer. Study in general: Alpha-chain sequences were consistently detected less often than beta-chain sequences. Study findings and constraints: Mutation tallies in tumors tracked expanded intratumoral alpha and beta TCR counts.

The chain joins TRBV4-3 to TRBJ2-4; D perhaps matches TRBD2 (5 bases). Sequencing used lung tumor tissue, obtained at surgery. This receptor was taken from a female donor with early-stage non-small cell lung cancer. CDR3 bases: TGCGCCAGCAGCCAAAGAGTAGGACTTATCGGAAATCAGTACTTC. It specifies CASSQRVGLIGNQYF.